This passage covers 11 T cell receptor beta chains from one sample sequenced in a study of cytomegalovirus exposure and HLA in healthy donors. PCR was performed using 60 Vbeta and 13 Jbeta primers. Profiling relied on immunoSEQ multiplex PCR, and the TCRdb table lists in-frame clones only, not all of them. The table records fewer than 200,000 clones, roughly 82% of them present only once. The sample comprised PBMCs. All receptors come from a girl aged 10 to 17 in good health and CMV-seropositive.

A few counts support this clone. The gene calls are TRBV10-3 and TRBJ2-5, with 14 bases lining up with TRBD2. With V trimmed by 4 bases and J by 2 bases, 3 bases remained unmatched. The CDR3 loop spans 16 amino acids. Germline CDR1 reads ENHRY; CDR2 reads SYGVKD. In DNA, the CDR3 is TGTGCCATCAGTGCCGGACTAGCGGGAGGACAAGAGACCCAGTACTTC. Its translation: CAISAGLAGGQETQYF.

The CDR3 coding sequence is TGTGCCAGCAGCTTCCACCGGGACAGCGGGCCGATCTATGGCTACACCTTC. Its protein is CASSFHRDSGPIYGYTF. The chain recombines TRBV11-2 with TRBJ1-2; 7 nucleotides align to TRBD1. CDR1 and CDR2 from the germline V gene are SGHAT and FQNNGV. The CDR3 totals 17 residues. With 3 bases clipped from V and 4 bases from J, the junction kept 14 bases outside the gene matches.

The CDR3 loop reads CASSQGQGVTEAFF. Written as DNA, the CDR3 is TGTGCCAGCAGTCAGGGACAGGGGGTTACTGAAGCTTTCTTT. The chain employs TRBV6-1 and TRBJ1-1; 11 positions agree with TRBD1. V gave up 5 bases and J gave up 5 bases; unmatched junction bases: 4. Germline CDR1 and CDR2: MNHNS and SASEGT. The CDR3 is made up of 14 amino acids.

The J gene is TRBJ2-3, the V gene TRBV18, with 7 nucleotides matching TRBD2. Germline loops: CDR1 KGHSH, CDR2 LQKENI. Trimming at V came to 5 bases and at J to 4 bases, leaving 15 bases not matched to a gene. This CDR3 contains 17 residues. CDR3: CASSSPRGGPKADTQYF. CDR3 nucleotide sequence: TGTGCCAGCTCATCTCCAAGGGGAGGGCCGAAAGCAGATACGCAGTATTTT.

The CDR3 nucleotides are TGTGCCAGCAGACAAATAGCGGGGGGCACCTACGAGCAGTACTTC. Residues: CASRQIAGGTYEQYF. V and J are TRBV28 and TRBJ2-7; 10 bases map to TRBD2. This CDR3 is built from 15 residues. CDR1 is MDHEN, CDR2 SYDVKM, per germline. V gave up 6 bases and J gave up 2 bases; unmatched junction bases: 7. The whole variable domain, remainder taken from reference TRBV28 and TRBJ2-7, is DVKVTQSSRYLVKRTGEKVFLECVQDMDHENMFWYRQDPGLGLRLIYFSYDVKMKEKGDIPEGYSVSREKKERFSLILESASTNQTSMYLCASRQIAGGTYEQYFGPGTRLTVT.

The sample holds one count of this clone. The chain is built from TRBV27 and TRBJ2-7, with 7 bases aligning to TRBD1. With 5 bases clipped from V and 0 bases from J, the junction kept 16 bases outside the gene matches. This CDR3 contains 18 residues. The V gene's germline CDR1 is MNHEY and CDR2 SMNVEV (reference sequence). CDR3 in amino acids: CASSRFADRSTISYEQYF. CDR3 nucleotide sequence: TGTGCCAGCAGTCGCTTTGCGGACAGGTCAACAATCTCCTACGAGCAGTACTTC.

The V gene is TRBV5-1, the J gene TRBJ2-1; 9 nucleotides match TRBD2. The CDR3 extends over 16 amino acids. Per germline, CDR1 SGHRS and CDR2 YFSETQ. J lost 8 bases, V lost 4 bases, and 13 bases had no gene match. In nucleotides, the CDR3 is TGCGCCAGCAGCCCCATAATAGCGGGAGTTAAGGATGAGCAGTTCTTC. Protein sequence: CASSPIIAGVKDEQFF. Full variable domain (missing parts from reference TRBV5-1 and TRBJ2-1): KAGVTQTPRYLIKTRGQQVTLSCSPISGHRSVSWYQQTPGQGLQFLFEYFSETQRNKGNFPGRFSGRQFSNSRSEMNVSTLELGDSALYLCASSPIIAGVKDEQFFGPGTRLTVL.

This chain links TRBV11-3 with TRBJ2-7, with 15 bases fitting TRBD2. Germline values: CDR1 SGHNT, CDR2 YENEEA. Trimming removed 3 bases from V and 7 bases from J; junction bases left unmatched: 7. The length of the CDR3 is 16 residues. The chain's CDR3 is CASSFGGTSGRSEQYF. For the CDR3, the DNA is TGTGCCAGCAGCTTTGGGGGGACTAGCGGGAGGTCGGAGCAGTACTTC.

This chain joins TRBV5-6 and TRBJ1-5; D is unclear. The V gene's germline CDR1 is SGHDT and CDR2 YYEEEE. The CDR3 is made up of 17 amino acids. Deletions cut 4 bases from V and 1 base from J, with 18 bases between. The CDR3 coding sequence is TGTGCCAGCAGCATGGGGTCGGGTCGGGTCAGCAATCAGCCCCAGCATTTT. The encoded protein is CASSMGSGRVSNQPQHF.

The genes are TRBV11-3 and TRBJ2-5; the match to TRBD2 covers 11 bases. The CDR3 has 15 residues. Germline V lookup: CDR1 SGHNT, CDR2 YENEEA. J gave up 5 bases and V 3 bases, and 5 bases lay outside the gene matches. CDR3: CASSLGLAEGETQYF. CDR3 coding DNA: TGTGCCAGCAGCTTGGGACTAGCGGAGGGGGAGACCCAGTACTTC.

The J gene is TRBJ2-5, the V gene TRBV20-1, with TRBD1 as a possible D gene (6 bases). The CDR3 contains 11 residues. CDR1 DFQATT and CDR2 SNEGSKA come from the germline V gene (reference sequence). The CDR3 loop reads CTGQSQETQYF. CDR3 bases: TGCACCGGACAGTCCCAAGAGACCCAGTACTTC.